A single sample is the source of the 17 T cell receptor beta chains below, sequenced in a study of identical twins. TCRdb reanalysed the 5' RACE reads using MiXCR and keeps one entry per CDR3 protein. The data hold over 500,000 distinct CDR3 sequences, with 22% observed a single time. These data were likewise used in another study, on T cells expressing NK-cell markers.

Source material: CD4+ T cells sorted from blood. These receptors were taken from a woman between 18 and 30 years old in good health.

The V gene is TRBV11-3, the J gene TRBJ2-7, with 9 bases identical to TRBD1. This CDR3 is 16 amino acids long. The V gene end was trimmed by 5 bases and the J gene end by 6 bases; junction bases not matched to a gene: 14. In germline, CDR1 is SGHNT, CDR2 YENEEA. The CDR3 sequence: CASSKGQGQGIGEQYF. DNA of the CDR3: TGTGCCAGCAGCAAAGGGCAGGGACAGGGAATTGGCGAGCAGTACTTC.

The chain employs TRBV5-1 and TRBJ2-7; 7 positions match TRBD1. Per germline, CDR1 SGHRS and CDR2 YFSETQ. V was clipped by 4 bases and J by 5 bases; unmatched bases: 3. The CDR3 length is 12 residues. The CDR3 bases are TGCGCCAGCAGCGCTACAGGGGACGAGCAGTACTTC. Protein product: CASSATGDEQYF.

This clonotype was picked up a small number of times. For the CDR3, the DNA is TGCAGTGCTAGTTTGCAGGAAAACATTCAGTACTTC. Encoded protein: CSASLQENIQYF. V is TRBV20-1 and J is TRBJ2-4; D remains ambiguous. Trimming took 3 bases from V and 5 from J, leaving 8 bases between them. Looked up from germline, CDR1 is DFQATT and CDR2 is SNEGSKA (reference sequence). The CDR3 sequence is 12 residues long.

The rearrangement uses TRBV9 and TRBJ2-7, with 8 bases fitting TRBD2. V was clipped by 4 bases and J by 0 bases; unmatched bases: 6. The length of the CDR3 is 15 residues. The germline gives CDR1 SGDLS, CDR2 YYNGEE. CDR3 sequence: CASSPGTRFSYEQYF. The CDR3 coding sequence is TGTGCCAGCAGCCCAGGGACTAGATTCTCCTACGAGCAGTACTTC. The entire variable domain, with the rest obtained from reference TRBV9 and TRBJ2-7, is as follows: DSGVTQTPKHLITATGQRVTLRCSPRSGDLSVYWYQQSLDQGLQFLIQYYNGEERAKGNILERFSAQQFPDLHSELNLSSLELGDSALYFCASSPGTRFSYEQYFGPGTRLTVT.

This clonotype was seen only a few times. The chain joins TRBV20-1 to TRBJ1-2, with D hard to call. CDR3 size: 15 residues. Trimming shortened V by 4 bases and J by 7 bases, and 22 bases separated the two germline ends. Germline CDR1 is DFQATT and CDR2 is SNEGSKA (reference sequence). The CDR3 sequence: CSAKTLGGPRGGYTF. In DNA, the CDR3 is TGCAGTGCTAAAACCCTAGGTGGCCCCAGAGGTGGCTACACCTTC.

The V call is TRBV20-1, the J call TRBJ2-7; 8 bases match TRBD1. This CDR3 has 14 amino acids. V gave up 5 bases and J gave up 1 base; unmatched junction bases: 7. Germline assignment: CDR1 DFQATT and CDR2 SNEGSKA (reference sequence). The CDR3 DNA reads as TGCAGTGCTGGGGGTGGACAGGGTTCCTACGAGCAGTACTTC. Translation gives CSAGGGQGSYEQYF.

This clonotype was found a few times. The chain has TRBV5-1 and TRBJ2-5, with 8 positions matching TRBD1. The CDR3 is made up of 14 amino acids. CDR1 is SGHRS, CDR2 YFSETQ, per germline. Trimming cost V 0 bases and J 4 bases; bases outside gene matches: 2. CDR3 sequence (DNA): TGCGCCAGCAGCTTGGCCGGACAGGGAGAGACCCAGTACTTC. Translating gives CASSLAGQGETQYF.

This clonotype turned up a few times. The chain links TRBV3-1 to TRBJ2-1, with TRBD1 identical over 9 bases. In germline, CDR1 is LGHDT, CDR2 YNNKEL (reference sequence). The junction had 9 bases not matched to a gene; V was cut back by 3 bases and J by 9 bases. This CDR3 has 15 residues. The CDR3 sequence is CASSQFRDRVREQFF. The CDR3 DNA reads TGTGCCAGCAGCCAGTTCCGGGACAGGGTCCGTGAGCAGTTCTTC.

The V and J genes are TRBV5-1 and TRBJ2-2; no firm D call. Germline CDR1 reads SGHRS; CDR2 reads YFSETQ. The CDR3 has 11 residues. V was clipped by 7 bases and J by 6 bases, with 7 bases between them. CDR3 sequence: CASRTSGELFF. The CDR3 nucleotides read TGCGCCAGCCGGACGTCCGGGGAGCTGTTTTTT.

The chain couples TRBV6-5 to TRBJ2-2; D remains unclear. The CDR3 length is 12 residues. Germline assignment: CDR1 MNHEY and CDR2 SVGAGI. The V end was cut by 5 bases, the J end by 9 bases, with 10 bases between. CDR3 region: CASSTQSRELFF. In DNA, the CDR3 is TGTGCCAGCAGTACCCAATCACGGGAGCTGTTTTTT.

V gene TRBV9 combines with J gene TRBJ2-1, with TRBD2 matching over 8 bases. The V and J ends lost 0 bases and 12 bases, in that order; junction bases with no gene match: 5. There are 13 residues in the CDR3. Germline V gene data show CDR1 as SGDLS and CDR2 as YYNGEE. The CDR3 loop is CASSVASGSLQFF. DNA for the CDR3: TGTGCCAGCAGCGTAGCCAGCGGGAGTTTGCAGTTCTTC.

This chain uses TRBV20-1 with TRBJ2-5; 9 nucleotides line up with TRBD2. Germline V CDR1 and CDR2: DFQATT, SNEGSKA (reference sequence). V gave up 6 bases and J gave up 5 bases; unmatched junction bases: 16. CDR3 length equals 16 residues. The CDR3 sequence is CSARISLAGVSETQYF. The DNA for the CDR3 is TGCAGTGCCCGAATCTCCTTAGCGGGAGTGTCGGAGACCCAGTACTTC.

This clonotype was detected once. In nucleotides, the CDR3 is TGTGCCATCAGCCCGGGACAGACAACTTATGGCTACACCTTC. Translated: CAISPGQTTYGYTF. V is TRBV10-3 and J is TRBJ1-2, with TRBD1 matching over 7 bases. The germline V gene has CDR1 ENHRY and CDR2 SYGVKD. The CDR3 sequence is 14 residues long. V lost 6 bases to trimming and J lost 5 bases; unmatched junction nucleotides: 9.

Only a few counts were recorded for this clonotype. V and J are TRBV7-2 and TRBJ1-1, with a possible D match to TRBD1 (5 bases). Trimming took off 4 bases at V and 10 bases at J, with 16 bases between the two ends. Germline CDR1 reads SGHTA; CDR2 reads FQGNSA. The CDR3 extends over 13 amino acids. Here the CDR3 reads CASSSPTLGGAFF. Here the CDR3 DNA reads TGTGCCAGCAGCTCCCCCACCCTCGGGGGAGCTTTCTTT.

The sample holds a few counts of this clonotype. This chain joins TRBV5-5 and TRBJ2-3, with TRBD1 identical over 8 bases. The CDR3 covers 16 residues. CDR1 and CDR2 (germline): SGHKS, YYEKEE (reference sequence). Trimming at V came to 4 bases and at J to 2 bases, leaving 9 bases not matched to a gene. CDR3 in DNA: TGTGCCAGCAGCCCATACGGGACAGGCCCCACAGATACGCAGTATTTT. Its translation is CASSPYGTGPTDTQYF.

The chain carries TRBV20-1 and TRBJ2-7, with TRBD2 identical over 7 bases. The CDR3 totals 15 residues. Germline loops: CDR1 DFQATT, CDR2 SNEGSKA (reference sequence). Unmatched junction bases numbered 13, after V lost 3 bases and J lost 5 bases. The CDR3 loop reads CSASLGTTLFHEQYF. DNA for the CDR3: TGCAGTGCTAGCCTCGGGACTACCCTTTTCCACGAGCAGTACTTC.

This chain joins TRBV6-5 and TRBJ2-7, with TRBD2 matching over 8 bases. The CDR3 covers 16 residues. Germline V gene lookup returns CDR1 MNHEY and CDR2 SVGAGI. The J segment lost 0 bases and the V segment lost 1 base, leaving 5 bases of the junction unmatched. The CDR3: CASSYYIGRASYEQYF. Written as DNA, the CDR3 is TGTGCCAGCAGTTACTATATCGGGAGGGCCTCCTACGAGCAGTACTTC.